This entry lists 4 T cell receptor beta chains sequenced from one sample in a study of a mutant IDH1 vaccine in newly diagnosed glioma (dated by TCRdb to about 2021). Library generation was performed with the immunoSEQ multiplex PCR assay. TCRdb limited this immuneACCESS table to in-frame rearrangements with V and J called. A share of clones is missing; checked studies link under half to unresolved V genes, and the rest is unexplained. This sample comprises about 32,000 clones, roughly four fifths of them detected only once. Jointly, the top ten make up 6% to 7.5% of the sample. Read against the paper, the sample's time point label means: week 35, safety follow-up. Each vaccine dose, consisting of 300 ug of a 20-mer mutant IDH1 peptide in Montanide, was administered subcutaneously with topical imiquimod. What these receptors recognize is not known. The sequences come from PBMCs, collected from a glioma patient whose treatment included an IDH1 peptide vaccine. The receptors were sampled from a woman aged 18-29 years with glioma.

V usage is TRBV18 and J usage is TRBJ2-5; D is ambiguous. The ends were cut back, 4 bases at V and 1 base at J, with 7 bases in the middle. The CDR3 loop spans 13 amino acids. Germline V gives CDR1 KGHSH, CDR2 LQKENI. The CDR3 DNA sequence: TGTGCCAGCTCACTTGCGGCCCAAGAGACCCAGTACTTC. Translation gives CASSLAAQETQYF.

CDR3 DNA sequence: TGTGCCTGTTTCGCGGGACTAGCGGACGAGCAGTACTTC. Protein sequence: CACFAGLADEQYF. This chain connects TRBV30 to TRBJ2-7; 11 nucleotides match TRBD2. The J segment lost 5 bases and the V segment lost 6 bases, leaving 6 bases of the junction unmatched. This CDR3 is 13 amino acids long. Germline assignment: CDR1 GTSNPN and CDR2 SVGIG (reference sequence).

The chain employs TRBV5-6 and TRBJ1-1; no clear D gene. Germline values: CDR1 SGHDT, CDR2 YYEEEE. Trimming shortened V by 0 bases and J by 1 base, and 7 bases separated the two germline ends. This CDR3 spans 14 amino acids. The CDR3 reads CASSLVWGNTEAFF. The CDR3 DNA follows: TGTGCCAGCAGCTTGGTCTGGGGGAACACTGAAGCTTTCTTT.

This clone was picked up a small number of times. V and J are TRBV28 and TRBJ1-1, with TRBD1 identical over 9 bases. The CDR3 contains 13 residues. Germline V gene sequence: CDR1 MDHEN, CDR2 SYDVKM. The trim removed 6 bases at V and 8 bases at J, leaving 7 bases unmatched. For the CDR3, the DNA is TGTGCCAGCAGCCCCGGGACAGGGAAGGAAGCTTTCTTT. Its protein is CASSPGTGKEAFF.